A selection of T cell receptor beta chains follows, all from one sample in a study of cytomegalovirus exposure and HLA in healthy donors. Using immunoSEQ multiplex PCR, the repertoire was profiled, and TCRdb retains in-frame clones only, with some absent. The table shows tens of thousands of clones, with 74% occurring only once. The sample was PBMCs. These receptor sequences come from a human donor in good health. Both conserved end residues are part of each CDR3. The D gene is left open where the match is weak. The listing skips clone size in some rows; elsewhere it reads once, few, many or a size class.

>-|TRBV7-2|-|15|TRBJ2-6
CASSLTINWANVLTF
TGTGCCAGCAGCCTAACTATAAACTGGGCCAACGTCCTGACTTTC
>-|TRBV6-1|-|11|TRBJ1-1
CASRGGTEAFF
TGTGCCAGCAGGGGGGGCACTGAAGCTTTCTTT
>TRBD2|TRBV9|-|15|TRBJ2-1
CASSVAAGAYNEQFF
TGTGCCAGCAGCGTAGCAGCGGGGGCATACAATGAGCAGTTCTTC
>-|TRBV7-9|few|15|TRBJ2-2
CASSPKERLTGELFF
TGTGCCAGCAGCCCTAAAGAGCGGCTCACCGGGGAGCTGTTTTTT
>-|TRBV29-1|once|13|TRBJ1-1
CSVGASAGTEAFF
TGCAGCGTGGGGGCCTCGGCGGGCACTGAAGCTTTCTTT
>TRBD1|TRBV6-6|-|14|TRBJ1-1
CASSRTGVNTEAFF
TGTGCCAGCAGCAGAACAGGGGTGAACACTGAAGCTTTCTTT
>TRBD2|TRBV5-1|-|16|TRBJ2-7
CASSPPLQAGVGEQYF
TGCGCCAGCAGCCCCCCCCTGCAGGCGGGAGTCGGCGAGCAGTACTTC
>-|TRBV5-8|-|15|TRBJ1-4
CASSLRQATNEKLFF
TGTGCCAGCAGCCTTCGACAGGCAACTAATGAAAAACTGTTTTTT
>-|TRBV25-1|few|14|TRBJ2-4
CASSVPGAKNIQYF
TGTGCCAGCAGTGTTCCGGGGGCCAAAAACATTCAGTACTTC
>TRBD1|TRBV6-1|medium-sized|15|TRBJ1-4
CASSFTGGDSEKLFF
TGTGCCAGCAGTTTCACAGGGGGCGATTCTGAAAAACTGTTTTTT
>-|TRBV30|once|16|TRBJ1-2
CAWSVHPVGWGDGYTF
TGTGCCTGGAGTGTACACCCCGTCGGGTGGGGAGATGGCTACACCTTC
>-|TRBV18|-|16|TRBJ2-2
CASSPVGTANTGELFF
TGTGCCAGCTCACCTGTCGGGACTGCGAACACCGGGGAGCTGTTTTTT
>-|TRBV21-1|-|18|TRBJ2-1
CASSKAGTPICDYNEQFF
TGTGCCAGCAGCAAAGCCGGGACTCCCATTTGTGACTACAATGAGCAGTTCTTC
>-|TRBV28|-|18|TRBJ2-6
CASVRPGLSGSGANVLTF
TGTGCCTCAGTGAGACCCGGGTTAAGCGGCTCTGGGGCCAACGTCCTGACTTTC
>TRBD2|TRBV30|few|19|TRBJ2-7
CAWTRSFPGPGLVRNEQYF
TGTGCCTGGACTAGATCCTTCCCGGGGCCCGGACTAGTTCGGAACGAGCAGTACTTC
>-|TRBV6-6|-|13|TRBJ2-3
CASSYSPGDTQYF
TGTGCCAGCAGTTACTCCCCCGGTGATACGCAGTATTTT
>TRBD2|TRBV7-8|-|15|TRBJ2-7
CASSSSSGQSYEQYF
TGTGCCAGCAGCTCATCTAGCGGGCAGTCCTACGAGCAGTACTTC
>-|TRBV6-1|-|12|TRBJ1-3
CASSPRGDTIYF
TGTGCCAGCAGTCCCCGAGGTGACACCATATATTTT
>-|TRBV30|-|13|TRBJ1-2
CASPKGLYYGYTF
TGTGCCTCCCCGAAGGGACTTTACTATGGCTACACCTTC
>-|TRBV10-1|-|13|TRBJ2-7
CASSLDISYEQYF
TGCGCCAGCAGTTTAGACATCTCCTACGAGCAGTACTTC
>TRBD1|TRBV7-8|once|15|TRBJ2-7
CASSLQGQGTYEQYF
TGTGCCAGCAGCTTACAAGGACAGGGTACCTACGAGCAGTACTTC
>TRBD2|TRBV14|few|14|TRBJ2-1
CASSLAGAYNEQFF
TGTGCCAGCAGCCTAGCGGGAGCATACAATGAGCAGTTCTTC
>-|TRBV27|-|13|TRBJ2-7
CASSFGGSYEQYF
TGTGCCAGCAGTTTTGGCGGTTCCTACGAGCAGTACTTC
>-|TRBV28|-|15|TRBJ2-1
CASSSFTGPYNEQFF
TGTGCCAGCAGTTCCTTCACAGGTCCCTACAATGAGCAGTTCTTC
>-|TRBV30|-|12|TRBJ2-5
CAWSDREETQYF
TGTGCCTGGAGTGACAGGGAAGAGACCCAGTACTTC
>TRBD2|TRBV5-1|-|16|TRBJ2-1
CASGLSPSGSGNEQFF
TGCGCCAGCGGACTGAGTCCTAGCGGGAGTGGCAATGAGCAGTTCTTC
>-|TRBV19|-|15|TRBJ1-4
CASSIGGLEGGKLFF
TGTGCCAGTAGTATAGGTGGCCTTGAGGGTGGAAAACTGTTTTTT
>-|TRBV6-1|-|13|TRBJ2-7
CASRTASSYEQYF
TGTGCCAGCAGGACAGCCAGCTCCTACGAGCAGTACTTC
>-|TRBV27|once|15|TRBJ1-5
CASSSSQQGNQPQHF
TGTGCCAGCAGCTCTTCACAACAGGGAAATCAGCCCCAGCATTTT
>-|TRBV9|few|14|TRBJ2-1
CASSVEGLQNEQFF
TGTGCCAGCAGCGTAGAGGGACTCCAGAATGAGCAGTTCTTC
>-|TRBV6-5|few|13|TRBJ1-1
CASKRLQNREAFF
TGTGCCAGCAAACGTTTGCAGAACCGTGAAGCTTTCTTT
>TRBD1|TRBV4-1|few|15|TRBJ2-7
CASSGRQGLSYEQYF
TGCGCCAGCAGCGGTAGACAGGGCCTCTCCTACGAGCAGTACTTC
>TRBD1|TRBV30|few|15|TRBJ2-3
CAWSAKDRGTDTQYF
TGTGCCTGGAGTGCAAAGGACAGGGGAACAGATACGCAGTATTTT
>-|TRBV2|few|14|TRBJ2-7
CASSEGLASREQYF
TGTGCCAGCAGTGAAGGGCTAGCCTCCAGGGAGCAGTACTTC
>-|TRBV27|few|12|TRBJ2-5
CASSSPPETQYF
TGTGCCAGCAGTTCTCCCCCAGAGACCCAGTACTTC
>TRBD2|TRBV7-3|-|18|TRBJ2-3
CASSLTFETSGSTDTQYF
TGTGCCAGCAGCTTAACGTTCGAAACTAGCGGGAGCACAGATACGCAGTATTTT
>-|TRBV7-2|-|13|TRBJ1-1
CASSQRVRTEAFF
TGTGCCAGCAGTCAGAGGGTAAGAACTGAAGCTTTCTTT
>TRBD1|TRBV10-2|-|14|TRBJ2-4
CASSRTGVDDIQYF
TGCGCCAGCAGTCGTACAGGGGTGGACGACATTCAGTACTTC
>-|TRBV6-5|-|14|TRBJ1-1
CASSYGGLNTEAFF
TGTGCCAGCAGTTACGGGGGCTTGAACACTGAAGCTTTCTTT
>TRBD1|TRBV30|-|12|TRBJ1-1
CASQGAWTEAFF
TGTGCCTCCCAGGGGGCTTGGACTGAAGCTTTCTTT
>TRBD1|TRBV5-5|few|13|TRBJ2-1
CASSLTGGSRQFF
TGTGCCAGCAGCTTGACAGGGGGGTCTCGGCAGTTCTTC